This TCR beta chain was identified in a study of PD-1 blockade in classical Hodgkin lymphoma. Overall study: The patients were dosed with nivolumab 3 mg/kg, infused intravenously every 2 weeks.

This clone occurred once. The antigen remains unidentified. Germline V lookup: CDR1 SGHAT, CDR2 FQNNGV. Trimming removed 5 bases at V and 4 bases at J, with 22 bases between. The CDR3 is 17 amino acids. Patients all relapsed after autologous stem cell transplantation, and there was variation in brentuximab vedotin exposure. Complete response, partial response or progressive disease constituted the best responses recorded. Study-wide results and limits: Differences between repertoires have undefined causes, possibly disease activity or prior therapy.

The data were produced by immunoSEQ multiplex PCR, yet TCRdb's version contains in-frame clones alone and is incomplete. The sample carries approximately 60,000 clones, approximately 90% recorded once. Material: peripheral blood mononuclear cells (PBMCs), obtained at baseline. This clonotype was sampled from a human donor with classical Hodgkin lymphoma. The genes are TRBV11-2 and TRBJ2-3; perhaps TRBD2 as D (7 bases). The CDR3 sequence is CASSPRLVGGLPDTQYF. CDR3 DNA sequence: TGTGCCAGCAGCCCCCGTTTGGTGGGGGGGCTTCCAGATACGCAGTATTTT.